This T cell receptor beta chain is drawn from a study of blood T cell repertoires in COVID-19. On this clone itself: This same CDR3 is encoded by further DNA sequences in the sample.

J gave up 3 bases and V 5 bases, and 2 bases lay outside the gene matches. Germline CDR1 and CDR2: SEHNR and FQNEAQ (reference sequence). The CDR3 consists of 13 residues. TCRdb keeps only in-frame clones here, not all; method: immunoSEQ multiplex PCR. The sample shows roughly 100,000 clones, 84% of them seen only once. V gene TRBV7-9 combines with J gene TRBJ1-1; TRBD1 matches at 8 bases. The TCR originated in a human donor in a cohort sampled during active or convalescent COVID-19. The sample comprised peripheral blood. In nucleotides, the CDR3 is TGTGCCAGCAGCCCGACAGGGGACACTGAAGCTTTCTTT. Translation gives CASSPTGDTEAFF.